This T cell receptor beta chain stems from a study of blood T cell repertoires in COVID-19. Study-level information: COVID-19 samples from acute and convalescent phases originated in the United States, Italy and Spain. T cells, B-cell-depleted T cells, or PBMCs supplied cDNA or gDNA.

The CDR3 has 13 amino acids. The authors' processing: Estimation of nucleated cell counts was performed using reference gene primer amplification. Profiling relied on immunoSEQ multiplex PCR, and the TCRdb table lists in-frame clones only, not all of them. V and J calls and clone size come straight from that table; D and trimming were deduced from the DNA. The sample carries around 64,000 clones, about 90% recorded once. The source is an elderly man in a cohort sampled during active COVID-19. Sequencing was done on a sample of peripheral blood. The J gene is TRBJ2-7, the V gene TRBV21-1; TRBD1 was called by the table and not checked on the DNA. TRBV21-1 is a listed pseudogene. The CDR3 sequence: CASSLRQVKEQYF. CDR3 nucleotides: TGTGCCAGCAGCTTAAGACAGGTAAAGGAGCAGTACTTC.